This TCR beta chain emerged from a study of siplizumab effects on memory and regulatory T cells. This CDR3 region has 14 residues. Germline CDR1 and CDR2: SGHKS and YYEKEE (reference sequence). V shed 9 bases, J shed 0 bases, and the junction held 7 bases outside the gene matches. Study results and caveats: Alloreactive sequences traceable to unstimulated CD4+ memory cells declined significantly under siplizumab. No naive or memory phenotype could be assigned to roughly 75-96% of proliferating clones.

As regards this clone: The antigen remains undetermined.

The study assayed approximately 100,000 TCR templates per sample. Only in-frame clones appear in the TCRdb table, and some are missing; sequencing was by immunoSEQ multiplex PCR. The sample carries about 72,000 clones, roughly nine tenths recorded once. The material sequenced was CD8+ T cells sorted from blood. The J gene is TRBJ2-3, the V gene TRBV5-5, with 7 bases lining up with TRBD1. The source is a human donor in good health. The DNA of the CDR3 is TGTGCCACCATGACAGGGTCTAGCACAGATACGCAGTATTTT. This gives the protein CATMTGSSTDTQYF.